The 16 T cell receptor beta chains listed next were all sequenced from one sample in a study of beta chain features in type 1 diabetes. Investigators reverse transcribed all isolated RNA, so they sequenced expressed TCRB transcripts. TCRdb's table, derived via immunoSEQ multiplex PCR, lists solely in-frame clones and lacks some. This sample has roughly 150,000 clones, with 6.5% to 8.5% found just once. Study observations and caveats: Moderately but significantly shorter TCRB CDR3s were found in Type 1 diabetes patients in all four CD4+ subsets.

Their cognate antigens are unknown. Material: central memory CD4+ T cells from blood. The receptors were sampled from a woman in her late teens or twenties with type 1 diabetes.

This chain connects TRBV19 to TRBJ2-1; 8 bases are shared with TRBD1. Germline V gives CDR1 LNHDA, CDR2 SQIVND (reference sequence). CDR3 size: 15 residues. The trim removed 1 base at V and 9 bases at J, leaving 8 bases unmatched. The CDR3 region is CASSIVGQGISEQFF. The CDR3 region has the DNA TGTGCCAGTAGTATAGTTGGACAGGGTATTAGTGAGCAGTTCTTC. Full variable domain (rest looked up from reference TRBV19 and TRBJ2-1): DGGITQSPKYLFRKEGQNVTLSCEQNLNHDAMYWYRQDPGQGLRLIYYSQIVNDFQKGDIAEGYSVSREKKESFPLTVTSAQKNPTAFYLCASSIVGQGISEQFFGPGTRLTVL.

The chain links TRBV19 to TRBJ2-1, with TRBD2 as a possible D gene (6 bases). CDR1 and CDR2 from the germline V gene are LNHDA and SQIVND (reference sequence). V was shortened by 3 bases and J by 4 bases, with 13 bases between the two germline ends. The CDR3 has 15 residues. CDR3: CASSMEGGYYNEQFF. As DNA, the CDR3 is TGTGCCAGTAGTATGGAGGGCGGTTATTACAATGAGCAGTTCTTC.

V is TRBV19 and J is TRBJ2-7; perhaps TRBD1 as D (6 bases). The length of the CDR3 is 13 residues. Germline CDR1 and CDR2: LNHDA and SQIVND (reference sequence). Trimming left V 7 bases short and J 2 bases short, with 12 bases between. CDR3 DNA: TGTGCCAGTAAGAAAACAGGGACCTACGAGCAGTACTTC. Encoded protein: CASKKTGTYEQYF.

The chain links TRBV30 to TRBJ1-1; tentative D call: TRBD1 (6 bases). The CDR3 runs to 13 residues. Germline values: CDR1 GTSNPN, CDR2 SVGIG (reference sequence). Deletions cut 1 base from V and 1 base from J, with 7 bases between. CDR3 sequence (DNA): TGTGCCTGGAGTGAACAGGGGAACACTGAAGCTTTCTTT. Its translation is CAWSEQGNTEAFF. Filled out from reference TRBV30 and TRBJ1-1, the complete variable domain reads SQTIHQWPATLVQPVGSPLSLECTVEGTSNPNLYWYRQAAGRGLQLLFYSVGIGQISSEVPQNLSASRPQDRQFILSSKKLLLSDSGFYLCAWSEQGNTEAFFGQGTRLTVV.

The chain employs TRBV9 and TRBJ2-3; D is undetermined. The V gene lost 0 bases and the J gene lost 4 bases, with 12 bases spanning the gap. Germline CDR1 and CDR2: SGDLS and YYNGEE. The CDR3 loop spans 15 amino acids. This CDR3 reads CASSVGPSVSDTQYF. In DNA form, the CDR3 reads TGTGCCAGCAGCGTAGGGCCCTCCGTGTCAGATACGCAGTATTTT.

CDR3 sequence: CASSSDRVGELFF. The CDR3 DNA is TGTGCCAGCAGCTCCGACAGGGTAGGGGAGCTGTTTTTT. J is TRBJ2-2 and V is TRBV5-4, with 7 bases fitting TRBD1. The V and J ends lost 3 bases and 8 bases, in that order; junction bases with no gene match: 4. Germline V gives CDR1 SGHNT, CDR2 YYREEE (reference sequence). The CDR3 totals 13 residues.

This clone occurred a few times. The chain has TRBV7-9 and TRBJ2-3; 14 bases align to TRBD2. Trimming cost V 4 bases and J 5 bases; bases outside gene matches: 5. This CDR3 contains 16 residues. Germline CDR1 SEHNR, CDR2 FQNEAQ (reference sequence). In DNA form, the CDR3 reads TGTGCCAGCAGCTCTGGGGGACTAGCGGGAGAAGATACGCAGTATTTT. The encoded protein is CASSSGGLAGEDTQYF.

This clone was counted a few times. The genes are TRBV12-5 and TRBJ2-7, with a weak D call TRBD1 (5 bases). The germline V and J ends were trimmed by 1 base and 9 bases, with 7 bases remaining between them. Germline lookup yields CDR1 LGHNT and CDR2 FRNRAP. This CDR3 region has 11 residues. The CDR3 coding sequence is TGTGCTAGTGGTTTGGGAAGGGGGCAGTACTTC. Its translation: CASGLGRGQYF. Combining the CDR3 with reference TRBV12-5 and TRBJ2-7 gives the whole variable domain DARVTQTPRHKVTEMGQEVTMRCQPILGHNTVFWYRQTMMQGLELLAYFRNRAPLDDSGMPKDRFSAEMPDATLATLKIQPSEPRDSAVYFCASGLGRGQYFGPGTRLTVT.

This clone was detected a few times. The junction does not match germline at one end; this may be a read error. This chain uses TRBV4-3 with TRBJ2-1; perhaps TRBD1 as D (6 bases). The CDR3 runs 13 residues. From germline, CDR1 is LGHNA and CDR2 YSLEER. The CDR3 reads CASRQAGAYEQFF. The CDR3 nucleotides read TGCGCCAGCAGACAAGCAGGGGCTTATGAGCAGTTCTTC.

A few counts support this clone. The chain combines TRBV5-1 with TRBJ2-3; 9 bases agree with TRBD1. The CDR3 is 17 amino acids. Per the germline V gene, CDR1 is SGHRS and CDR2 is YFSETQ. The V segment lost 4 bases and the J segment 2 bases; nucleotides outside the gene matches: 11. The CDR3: CASSPRPGQGYTDTQYF. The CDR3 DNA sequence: TGCGCCAGCAGCCCACGGCCGGGACAGGGTTACACAGATACGCAGTATTTT.

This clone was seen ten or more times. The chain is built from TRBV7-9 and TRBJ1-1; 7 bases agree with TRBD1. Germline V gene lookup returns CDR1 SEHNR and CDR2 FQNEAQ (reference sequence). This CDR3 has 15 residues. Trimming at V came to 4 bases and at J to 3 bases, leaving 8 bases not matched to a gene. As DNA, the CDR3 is TGTGCCAGCAGCTCAAACGGACAGGAGGACACTGAAGCTTTCTTT. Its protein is CASSSNGQEDTEAFF.

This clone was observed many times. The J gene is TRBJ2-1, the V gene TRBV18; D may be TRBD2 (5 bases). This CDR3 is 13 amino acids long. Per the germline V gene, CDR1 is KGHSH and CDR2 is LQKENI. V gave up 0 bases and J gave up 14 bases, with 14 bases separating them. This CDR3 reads CASSPPGFWEKFF. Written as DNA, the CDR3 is TGTGCCAGCTCACCACCGGGGTTCTGGGAGAAGTTCTTC.

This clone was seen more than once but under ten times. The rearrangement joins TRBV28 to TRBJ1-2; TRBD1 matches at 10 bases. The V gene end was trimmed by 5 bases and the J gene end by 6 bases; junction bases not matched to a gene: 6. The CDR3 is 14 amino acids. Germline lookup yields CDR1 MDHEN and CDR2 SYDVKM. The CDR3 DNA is TGTGCCAGCAGTCGGCGACAGGGGGCCAATGGCTACACCTTC. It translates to CASSRRQGANGYTF.

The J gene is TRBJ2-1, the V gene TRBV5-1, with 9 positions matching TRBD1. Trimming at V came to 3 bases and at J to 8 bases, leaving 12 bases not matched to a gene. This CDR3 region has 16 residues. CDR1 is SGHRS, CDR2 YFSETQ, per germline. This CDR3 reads CASSYGQGPEAYEQFF. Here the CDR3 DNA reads TGCGCCAGCAGCTACGGACAGGGGCCGGAGGCTTATGAGCAGTTCTTC.

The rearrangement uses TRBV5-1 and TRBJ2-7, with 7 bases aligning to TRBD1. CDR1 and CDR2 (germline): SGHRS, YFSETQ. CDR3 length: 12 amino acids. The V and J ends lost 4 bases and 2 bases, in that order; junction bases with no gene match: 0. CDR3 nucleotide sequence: TGCGCCAGCAGCGACAGGGCCTACGAGCAGTACTTC. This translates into CASSDRAYEQYF.

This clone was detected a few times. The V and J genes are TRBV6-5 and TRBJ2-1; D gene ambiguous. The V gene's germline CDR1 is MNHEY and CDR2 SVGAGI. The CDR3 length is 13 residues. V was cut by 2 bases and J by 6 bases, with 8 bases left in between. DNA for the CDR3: TGTGCCAGCAGTTACCCCCACGGCAATGAGCAGTTCTTC. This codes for CASSYPHGNEQFF.